These 14 T cell receptor beta chains share one sample of origin, sequenced in a study of human T cells and chemical hapten exposure. Using its own MiXCR run on the RACE reads, TCRdb lists one record per CDR3 protein. The sample has under 450,000 distinct CDR3 sequences, nearly 5% seen once. Time point defined: patch test 1, 2 weeks after DPC sensitization. Specified treatment: therapeutic diphenylcyclopropenone sensitization with weekly scalp DPC. The sequencing used whole blood, collected in connection with sensitization to the hapten diphenylcyclopropenone (DPC). The source of these receptors is a woman in her forties or fifties with alopecia areata. Some clones in this sample may be carry-over from other donors' samples.

This chain uses TRBV12-3 or TRBV12-4 with TRBJ2-1; a possible D gene is TRBD1 (6 bases). The CDR3 sequence is 16 residues long. V was shortened by 4 bases and J by 1 base, with 14 bases between the two germline ends. Here the CDR3 reads CASSSLLGGSYNEQFF. The DNA of the CDR3 is TGTGCCAGCAGTTCCCTTCTAGGGGGTTCCTACAATGAGCAGTTCTTC.

This chain's CDR3 is CASSLRGQSSYNEQFF. The CDR3 DNA sequence: TGTGCCAGCAGCCTCCGGGGACAGAGCTCCTACAATGAGCAGTTCTTC. The gene calls are TRBV7-9 and TRBJ2-1; the match to TRBD1 covers 7 bases. Germline V gene sequence: CDR1 SEHNR, CDR2 FQNEAQ (reference sequence). J gave up 0 bases and V 5 bases, and 7 bases lay outside the gene matches. This CDR3 has 16 amino acids.

This clonotype was observed a few times. This rearrangement joins TRBV12-3 or TRBV12-4 to TRBJ1-4, with D hard to call. Deletions cut 3 bases from V and 7 bases from J, with 18 bases between. CDR3 length equals 16 residues. The CDR3 DNA reads as TGTGCCAGCAGTTTGCAACGCCCGGCGGCGGCTGAAAAACTGTTTTTT. It is translated as CASSLQRPAAAEKLFF.

This clonotype was seen only a few times. The CDR3 DNA reads as TGTGCCAGCAGTTTAAGGGCTAGTAGTGTGAATGAGAGGTCCTACGAGCAGTACTTC. As protein: CASSLRASSVNERSYEQYF. This sequence joins TRBV27 and TRBJ2-7; D not certain. The CDR3 extends over 19 amino acids. Germline lookup yields CDR1 MNHEY and CDR2 SMNVEV (reference sequence). Trimming left V 2 bases short and J 1 base short, with 24 bases between.

This clonotype was detected a few times. V and J are TRBV5-1 and TRBJ2-7; TRBD2 might be the D (5 bases). V lost 4 bases and J 7 bases, leaving 12 bases between the germline ends. Germline V lookup: CDR1 SGHRS, CDR2 YFSETQ. The CDR3 is 12 amino acids. The CDR3 spells CASSLSREEQYF. CDR3 in DNA: TGCGCCAGCAGCCTCTCTCGGGAAGAGCAGTACTTC.

This clonotype was found a few times. The V gene is TRBV4-3, the J gene TRBJ2-2; 10 bases are shared with TRBD2. Per the germline V gene, CDR1 is LGHNA and CDR2 is YSLEER. The CDR3 covers 15 residues. Trimming took 3 bases from V and 5 from J; bases not matched to a gene: 3. CDR3 bases: TGCGCCAGCAGCCACTTGACTAGCGGGACCGGGGAGCTGTTTTTT. This encodes CASSHLTSGTGELFF.

This clonotype has more than one count but fewer than ten. The rearrangement joins TRBV15 to TRBJ1-5; 7 bases agree with TRBD1. CDR1 LNHNV and CDR2 YYDKDF come from the germline V gene (reference sequence). V gave up 2 bases and J gave up 6 bases; unmatched junction bases: 4. The CDR3 consists of 14 residues. This CDR3 is CATSRPGGSQPQHF. CDR3 nucleotide sequence: TGTGCCACCAGCAGACCAGGGGGTTCTCAGCCCCAGCATTTT.

The gene calls are TRBV30 and TRBJ1-1; D gene unclear. CDR3 length: 16 residues. In germline, CDR1 is GTSNPN, CDR2 SVGIG (reference sequence). V dropped 2 bases and J dropped 0 bases, with 16 bases sitting between them. The DNA for the CDR3 is TGTGCCTGGAGTAGGCCCGCCCCGACCTTGAACACTGAAGCTTTCTTT. It encodes CAWSRPAPTLNTEAFF.

This clonotype was found a few times. CDR3: CASSYELAGQETQYF. CDR3 bases: TGTGCCAGCAGCTATGAACTAGCGGGACAAGAGACCCAGTACTTC. V gene TRBV7-2 combines with J gene TRBJ2-5, with TRBD2 matching 10 bases. Germline-derived CDR1 and CDR2 are SGHTA and FQGNSA. The CDR3 loop spans 15 amino acids. V lost 4 bases and J lost 2; bases outside the gene matches: 4. The whole variable domain, remainder taken from reference TRBV7-2 and TRBJ2-5, is GAGVSQSPSNKVTEKGKDVELRCDPISGHTALYWYRQSLGQGLEFLIYFQGNSAPDKSGLPSDRFSAERTGGSVSTLTIQRTQQEDSAVYLCASSYELAGQETQYFGPGTRLLVL.

This clonotype was picked up many times. The chain joins TRBV20-1 to TRBJ1-5; D unresolved. V lost 0 bases, J lost 4 bases, and 4 bases lay in between. This CDR3 spans 12 amino acids. Germline CDR1 reads DFQATT; CDR2 reads SNEGSKA (reference sequence). In DNA form, the CDR3 reads TGCAGTGCTAGAGATTTTAATCAGCCCCAGCATTTT. It translates to CSARDFNQPQHF.

Concerning this clonotype itself: Since a much larger clone is just one base distant, this may be a read error. The genes are TRBV12-3 or TRBV12-4 and TRBJ2-3; D possibly uses TRBD1 or TRBD2 (6 bases each). This CDR3 region has 14 residues. Deletions cut 5 bases from V and 3 bases from J, with 12 bases between. CDR3 residues: CASSVRRGTDTQYF. CDR3 nucleotide sequence: TGTGCCAGCAGTGTGCGGAGGGGGACAGATACGCAGTATTTT.

In its sample, this clonotype was seen a few times. The chain combines TRBV5-1 with TRBJ2-7, with 7 nucleotides matching TRBD1. The CDR3 has 14 residues. V trimming: 3 bases; J trimming: 0 bases; junction bases outside the gene matches: 3. CDR1 and CDR2 from the germline V gene are SGHRS and YFSETQ. This CDR3 is CASSSGQFSYEQYF. Written as DNA, the CDR3 is TGCGCCAGCAGCTCGGGACAGTTCTCCTACGAGCAGTACTTC.

This clonotype appeared many times. Here the CDR3 DNA reads TGTGCCAGCAGCTCTGAATCGTACCAAGAGACCCAGTACTTC. It is translated as CASSSESYQETQYF. This chain uses TRBV7-2 with TRBJ2-5; D is undetermined. Germline CDR1 and CDR2: SGHTA and FQGNSA. V was shortened by 4 bases and J by 0 bases, with 9 bases between the two germline ends. This CDR3 spans 14 amino acids.

This clonotype was found many times. The chain recombines TRBV5-1 with TRBJ2-6, with unresolved D. Between the trimmed V and J ends, which lost 3 bases and 0 bases, there was a span of 7 bases. CDR3 length equals 15 residues. Germline CDR1 and CDR2: SGHRS and YFSETQ. In DNA, the CDR3 is TGCGCCAGCAGCTCTGTCAACTCTGGGGCCAACGTCCTGACTTTC. It translates to CASSSVNSGANVLTF.